The 16 T cell receptor beta chains presented below share a single source sample, sequenced in a study of blood T cell repertoires in COVID-19. The protocol was immunoSEQ multiplex PCR, while the TCRdb copy is restricted to in-frame clones and leaves out a portion. In the table there are roughly 55,000 clones, roughly 84% of which are singletons. The sequenced material came from peripheral blood. The origin of the receptors is a man aged 50 or older with active COVID-19.

The rearrangement joins TRBV7-9 to TRBJ1-4; the D is unclear. Germline CDR1 is SEHNR and CDR2 is FQNEAQ (reference sequence). The CDR3 contains 12 residues. Trimming stripped 2 bases from V and 8 bases from J, with 6 bases between. CDR3 loop: CASSLTWEKLFF. Written as DNA, the CDR3 is TGTGCCAGCAGCTTAACATGGGAAAAACTGTTTTTT.

V is TRBV5-1 and J is TRBJ2-1, with TRBD1 matching over 9 bases. The CDR3 runs 14 residues. Looked up from germline, CDR1 is SGHRS and CDR2 is YFSETQ. V was clipped by 4 bases and J by 7 bases; unmatched bases: 6. The CDR3 is CASSAGQGGNEQFF. In DNA form, the CDR3 reads TGCGCCAGCAGCGCGGGACAGGGTGGGAATGAGCAGTTCTTC.

The chain links TRBV9 to TRBJ2-5, with 8 bases lining up with TRBD2. The CDR3 runs 15 residues. Germline V CDR1 and CDR2: SGDLS, YYNGEE. Germline trimming cut 1 base from V and 0 bases from J; bases unmatched to any gene: 2. CDR3 sequence (DNA): TGTGCCAGCAGCGTATCGGGGGGGAACCAAGAGACCCAGTACTTC. It encodes CASSVSGGNQETQYF.

The chain has TRBV2 and TRBJ2-5; D ambiguous. The germline V and J ends were trimmed by 6 bases and 2 bases, with 4 bases remaining between them. The CDR3 consists of 11 residues. Germline CDR1 is SNHLY and CDR2 is FYNNEI. The CDR3 nucleotides are TGTGCCAGCAGCTCTCAAGAGACCCAGTACTTC. Protein product: CASSSQETQYF.

The gene calls are TRBV4-1 and TRBJ2-2; D ambiguous. CDR1 is MGHRA and CDR2 is YSYEKL in the germline V gene. The CDR3 length is 15 residues. With 1 base removed from V and 3 bases from J, the gap between germline ends came to 9 bases. The CDR3 here is CASSQGGTYTGELFF. CDR3 sequence (DNA): TGCGCCAGCAGCCAAGGCGGCACGTACACCGGGGAGCTGTTTTTT.

This clone was observed a handful of times. The chain employs TRBV5-1 and TRBJ2-3, with 11 bases matching TRBD2. Germline loops: CDR1 SGHRS, CDR2 YFSETQ. The CDR3 has 18 amino acids. The trim removed 4 bases at V and 2 bases at J, leaving 12 bases unmatched. CDR3 in DNA: TGCGCCAGCAGCCGACACGATCTGACTAGCGGGGCCACAGATACGCAGTATTTT. It yields the protein CASSRHDLTSGATDTQYF.

The V gene is TRBV5-4, the J gene TRBJ2-7; TRBD1 agrees at 11 bases. V lost 1 base to trimming and J lost 6 bases; unmatched junction nucleotides: 6. The CDR3 is made up of 15 amino acids. Germline V CDR1 and CDR2: SGHNT, YYREEE (reference sequence). The DNA for the CDR3 is TGTGCCAGCAGCTTGATAGGACAGGGGGCCGGCGAGCAGTACTTC. Translated, it gives CASSLIGQGAGEQYF.

The chain joins TRBV5-6 to TRBJ2-2; D is possibly TRBD2 (6 bases). V gave up 2 bases and J gave up 5 bases, with 7 bases separating them. The germline V gene has CDR1 SGHDT and CDR2 YYEEEE. The CDR3 has 13 residues. DNA for the CDR3: TGTGCCAGCAGCTTCGCGGGAACCGGGGAGCTGTTTTTT. As protein: CASSFAGTGELFF.

This clone has just a few counts. V is TRBV10-1 and J is TRBJ2-5; 12 bases are a match to TRBD2. There are 16 residues in the CDR3. Germline-derived CDR1 and CDR2 are WNHNN and SYGVQD (reference sequence). Germline trimming cut 5 bases from V and 1 base from J; bases unmatched to any gene: 5. CDR3 nucleotide sequence: TGCGCCAGCAGTTCTGGACTAGCGGGGACCCAAGAGACCCAGTACTTC. It is translated as CASSSGLAGTQETQYF.

The chain combines TRBV7-9 with TRBJ2-5; 12 positions agree with TRBD2. CDR1 SEHNR and CDR2 FQNEAQ come from the germline V gene (reference sequence). V gave up 3 bases and J gave up 2 bases; unmatched junction bases: 7. The CDR3 extends over 17 amino acids. The CDR3 protein is CASSLPSGLAGQETQYF. The CDR3 nucleotides are TGTGCCAGCAGCTTGCCCTCTGGACTAGCGGGGCAAGAGACCCAGTACTTC.

The chain links TRBV30 to TRBJ2-5; D is perhaps TRBD1 (5 bases). Germline assignment: CDR1 GTSNPN and CDR2 SVGIG (reference sequence). Trimming left V 4 bases short and J 5 bases short, with 14 bases between. This CDR3 is 13 amino acids long. CDR3 nucleotide sequence: TGTGCCTGGACATCAGGGTTTACGGAGACCCAGTACTTC. Translated: CAWTSGFTETQYF.

This clone was counted a single time. The chain couples TRBV30 to TRBJ2-1; maybe TRBD1 (5 bases). V dropped 5 bases and J dropped 4 bases, with 15 bases sitting between them. The CDR3 contains 14 residues. The V gene's germline CDR1 is GTSNPN and CDR2 SVGIG (reference sequence). The CDR3 spells CAWGVGAVYNEQFF. CDR3 coding DNA: TGTGCCTGGGGGGTAGGGGCGGTGTACAATGAGCAGTTCTTC. Variable domain in full (rest from reference TRBV30 and TRBJ2-1): SQTIHQWPATLVQPVGSPLSLECTVEGTSNPNLYWYRQAAGRGLQLLFYSVGIGQISSEVPQNLSASRPQDRQFILSSKKLLLSDSGFYLCAWGVGAVYNEQFFGPGTRLTVL.

V is TRBV27 and J is TRBJ2-1; 14 bases match TRBD2. V was pared by 5 bases and J by 6 bases, with 9 bases of the junction left unmatched. The CDR3 sequence is 17 residues long. Per germline, CDR1 MNHEY and CDR2 SMNVEV (reference sequence). The CDR3 protein is CASSPGTSGRRGNEQFF. The CDR3 DNA reads as TGTGCCAGCAGTCCCGGGACTAGCGGGAGACGGGGCAATGAGCAGTTCTTC.

The rearrangement uses TRBV19 and TRBJ1-2; D remains ambiguous. The CDR3 consists of 16 residues. V lost 7 bases to trimming and J lost 2 bases, with 20 bases between them. Germline CDR1 and CDR2: LNHDA and SQIVND (reference sequence). In DNA form, the CDR3 reads TGTGCCAGTACCCCGTCGGGGATGGGAGGCAACTATGGCTACACCTTC. It translates to CASTPSGMGGNYGYTF.

The V call is TRBV5-1, the J call TRBJ1-1; D gene ambiguous. This CDR3 is built from 16 residues. The germline V gene has CDR1 SGHRS and CDR2 YFSETQ. V was cut by 1 base and J by 7 bases, with 20 bases left in between. CDR3 sequence: CASSLSGLSSLGEAFF. In DNA, the CDR3 is TGCGCCAGCAGCTTGTCCGGGTTGAGTTCTCTGGGTGAAGCTTTCTTT. Full variable domain (rest looked up from reference TRBV5-1 and TRBJ1-1): KAGVTQTPRYLIKTRGQQVTLSCSPISGHRSVSWYQQTPGQGLQFLFEYFSETQRNKGNFPGRFSGRQFSNSRSEMNVSTLELGDSALYLCASSLSGLSSLGEAFFGQGTRLTVV.

The chain carries TRBV20-1 and TRBJ2-5; no definite D call. The V gene lost 5 bases and the J gene lost 0 bases, with 4 bases spanning the gap. This CDR3 region has 11 residues. CDR1 and CDR2 from the germline V gene are DFQATT and SNEGSKA (reference sequence). The CDR3 region is CSAQYQETQYF. The CDR3 coding sequence is TGCAGTGCTCAGTACCAAGAGACCCAGTACTTC.